This T cell receptor (beta chain) was documented in a study of cytomegalovirus exposure and HLA in healthy donors. The PCR was carried out with 60 Vbeta primers and 13 Jbeta primers. This table comes from immunoSEQ multiplex PCR, and its TCRdb copy is limited to in-frame clones, with some not included. The repertoire has some 160,000 clones, around 84% of them found once; the top ten carry 8% to 10%. For this clone: The target antigen is unknown.

Germline V lookup: CDR1 SGDLS, CDR2 YYNGEE. The CDR3 is 16 residues long. The V and J ends lost 0 bases and 0 bases respectively, with 12 bases between them. The study's findings and limits: Being productive about 87% or about 30% of the time was typical of most TCR beta V segments in an earlier analysis. As confirmed in vitro, a few CMV-associated chains were specific for CMV antigens. With high specificity and sensitivity, the classifier reportedly diagnosed cytomegalovirus status. TCR beta chains numbering under 200 were designated cytomegalovirus-associated.

This chain uses TRBV9 with TRBJ1-2; D ambiguous. The source of this sequence is a male donor in good health and CMV-seropositive. Sequenced input: PBMCs. CDR3 bases: TGTGCCAGCAGCGTAGCTTTTCAGGATCCTAACTATGGCTACACCTTC. The encoded protein is CASSVAFQDPNYGYTF. The whole variable domain, filled in from reference TRBV9 and TRBJ1-2, reads DSGVTQTPKHLITATGQRVTLRCSPRSGDLSVYWYQQSLDQGLQFLIQYYNGEERAKGNILERFSAQQFPDLHSELNLSSLELGDSALYFCASSVAFQDPNYGYTFGSGTRLTVV.